One and the same sample provided the 28 T cell receptor beta chains below, sequenced in a study of blood T cell repertoires in COVID-19. Here immunoSEQ multiplex PCR was the method, and the copy in TCRdb shows in-frame clones only, minus some. Altogether approximately 500,000 clones are present, roughly nine tenths being singletons, with the ten largest covering less than 9.5%. The sample consisted of peripheral blood. Receptors originate from a woman in her fifties or sixties with COVID-19, enrolled during active disease.

Regarding this clone: This CDR3 is also generated by other DNA sequences in the sample. The chain carries TRBV4-1 and TRBJ1-2, with 10 bases identical to TRBD1. CDR3 size: 15 residues. In germline, CDR1 is MGHRA, CDR2 YSYEKL. V shed 1 base and J 3 bases; nucleotides not matched to a gene: 2. CDR3 DNA sequence: TGCGCCAGCAGCCAAGTCGGGACAGGGGACTATGGCTACACCTTC. It encodes CASSQVGTGDYGYTF.

The rearrangement links TRBV18 to TRBJ2-1, with D perhaps TRBD1 (5 bases). Looked up from germline, CDR1 is KGHSH and CDR2 is LQKENI. The CDR3 contains 15 residues. With 3 bases removed from V and 11 bases from J, the gap between germline ends came to 20 bases. DNA of the CDR3: TGTGCCAGCTCACCGACGGCAGGGCAAAGGAAACAGCAGTTCTTC. Protein: CASSPTAGQRKQQFF.

This clone appeared a few times. The DNA of the CDR3 is TGCGCCAGCAGCTTAGGGACAGGGGGCCGAGAAAAACTGTTTTTT. It encodes CASSLGTGGREKLFF. The rearrangement links TRBV5-1 to TRBJ1-4, with 12 bases identical to TRBD1. The germline gives CDR1 SGHRS, CDR2 YFSETQ. V was clipped by 2 bases and J by 8 bases; unmatched bases: 4. This CDR3 spans 15 amino acids. Filled out from reference TRBV5-1 and TRBJ1-4, the complete variable domain reads KAGVTQTPRYLIKTRGQQVTLSCSPISGHRSVSWYQQTPGQGLQFLFEYFSETQRNKGNFPGRFSGRQFSNSRSEMNVSTLELGDSALYLCASSLGTGGREKLFFGSGTQLSVL.

The gene calls are TRBV24-1 and TRBJ2-5; 10 bases are a match to TRBD2. This CDR3 is 14 amino acids long. Germline V CDR1 and CDR2: KGHDR, SFDVKD. Unmatched junction bases numbered 9, after V lost 10 bases and J lost 5 bases. The CDR3: CATKSGGAAETQYF. CDR3 in DNA: TGTGCCACAAAGAGCGGGGGGGCCGCGGAGACCCAGTACTTC.

The J gene is TRBJ1-6, the V gene TRBV6-5; possible D gene TRBD1, 5 bases. Looked up from germline, CDR1 is MNHEY and CDR2 is SVGAGI. Trimming took 5 bases from V and 6 from J, leaving 8 bases between them. There are 13 residues in the CDR3. CDR3 DNA: TGTGCCAGCAGTCTTGGGGCTAATTCACCCCTCCACTTT. Its translation: CASSLGANSPLHF.

Points on this clone: The germline gene is not matched at one end of the junction; a read error may be the cause. The genes are TRBV11-2 and TRBJ1-1, with D perhaps TRBD1 (6 bases). The CDR3 has 17 residues. CDR1 and CDR2 from the germline V gene are SGHAT and FQNNGV. The CDR3 here is CASRLGGRFREATEAFF. In DNA form, the CDR3 reads TGTGCCAGCAGATTAGGGGGGCGGTTCCGCGAGGCAACTGAAGCTTTCTTT.

The V gene is TRBV19, the J gene TRBJ2-5, with 7 bases matching TRBD1. V trimming: 4 bases; J trimming: 0 bases; junction bases outside the gene matches: 2. CDR3 size: 14 residues. Germline V gene data show CDR1 as LNHDA and CDR2 as SQIVND (reference sequence). This CDR3 is CASSTGQDQETQYF. As DNA, the CDR3 is TGTGCCAGTAGTACCGGACAGGACCAAGAGACCCAGTACTTC.

The J gene is TRBJ2-7, the V gene TRBV6-1, with D possibly being TRBD1 (5 bases). CDR3 length: 14 amino acids. Trimming pared 3 bases from V and 4 bases from J, leaving 13 bases between. Germline V gives CDR1 MNHNS, CDR2 SASEGT. The CDR3, as DNA: TGTGCCAGCAGTGACCTTAGTAGGGGATACGAGCAGTACTTC. Protein sequence: CASSDLSRGYEQYF.

The chain employs TRBV27 and TRBJ1-2, with D perhaps TRBD1 (6 bases). The CDR3 runs to 14 residues. The V end was cut by 5 bases, the J end by 6 bases, with 16 bases between. Germline V gene lookup returns CDR1 MNHEY and CDR2 SMNVEV (reference sequence). CDR3 sequence reads: CASSRVGQRDGYTF. The CDR3, as DNA: TGTGCCAGCAGTCGGGTCGGACAGAGAGATGGCTACACCTTC.

The DNA of the CDR3 is TGTGCCAGCAGGGTGGCCCTCAATTCCTACGAGCAGTACTTC. This translates into CASRVALNSYEQYF. V gene TRBV7-8 combines with J gene TRBJ2-7; no clear D gene. The V gene lost 6 bases and the J gene lost 1 base, with 13 bases spanning the gap. From germline, CDR1 is SGHVS and CDR2 FQNEAQ. The CDR3 extends over 14 amino acids.

This chain connects TRBV19 to TRBJ1-1; D remains unclear. V shed 2 bases and J shed 4 bases, with 14 bases lying between them. This CDR3 comprises 15 residues. Germline lookup yields CDR1 LNHDA and CDR2 SQIVND (reference sequence). CDR3 region: CASSIIPGARTEAFF. In nucleotides, the CDR3 is TGTGCCAGTAGTATAATACCGGGAGCCCGCACTGAAGCTTTCTTT.

The CDR3 DNA is TGTGCCAGCAGCACCTCGGGGGGCGACACAGATACGCAGTATTTT. Residues: CASSTSGGDTDTQYF. The rearrangement uses TRBV11-2 and TRBJ2-3; a weak D match, TRBD2 (7 bases). Trimming left V 5 bases short and J 2 bases short, with 14 bases between. The length of the CDR3 is 15 residues. CDR1 is SGHAT and CDR2 is FQNNGV in the germline V gene.

This clone came up a few times. The chain couples TRBV5-1 to TRBJ2-1; 9 bases are shared with TRBD1. The CDR3 totals 14 residues. The J segment lost 8 bases and the V segment lost 1 base, leaving 4 bases of the junction unmatched. Germline CDR1 reads SGHRS; CDR2 reads YFSETQ. The CDR3 region is CASSLRTGDDEQFF. CDR3 nucleotides: TGCGCCAGCAGCTTGAGGACAGGGGACGATGAGCAGTTCTTC.

DNA of the CDR3: TGTGCCAGCAGTGAATTGGGGGGACTAGCGGTCTACAATGAGCAGTTCTTC. This sequence encodes CASSELGGLAVYNEQFF. The J gene is TRBJ2-1, the V gene TRBV6-1; TRBD2 aligns across 11 bases. Per germline, CDR1 MNHNS and CDR2 SASEGT. J was trimmed by 3 bases and V by 2 bases; bases with no gene match: 6. This CDR3 is built from 17 residues.

The chain couples TRBV29-1 to TRBJ1-2; D gene uncertain. This CDR3 has 14 residues. Trimming removed 0 bases from V and 2 bases from J, with 10 bases in between. CDR1 is SQVTM and CDR2 is ANQGSEA in the germline V gene. The CDR3 is CSVEDTAANYGYTF. The DNA of the CDR3 is TGCAGCGTTGAAGACACAGCAGCCAACTATGGCTACACCTTC.

V and J are TRBV5-1 and TRBJ2-7, with 11 bases identical to TRBD1. Germline V gene lookup returns CDR1 SGHRS and CDR2 YFSETQ. J was trimmed by 6 bases and V by 3 bases; bases with no gene match: 8. The CDR3 runs 15 residues. CDR3 DNA sequence: TGCGCCAGCAGCTCAGCCGGGACAGGGGGTCGCGAGCAGTACTTC. It yields the protein CASSSAGTGGREQYF.

The J gene is TRBJ2-7, the V gene TRBV9, with D perhaps TRBD1 (6 bases). This CDR3 has 13 amino acids. In germline, CDR1 is SGDLS, CDR2 YYNGEE. The V and J ends lost 5 bases and 5 bases respectively, with 14 bases between them. The CDR3 coding sequence is TGTGCCAGCAGAGGGACACTTACCGACGAGCAGTACTTC. It yields the protein CASRGTLTDEQYF.

This chain uses TRBV9 with TRBJ1-2; D gene unclear. There are 14 residues in the CDR3. V was cut by 0 bases and J by 7 bases, with 13 bases left in between. The germline V gene has CDR1 SGDLS and CDR2 YYNGEE. CDR3 nucleotide sequence: TGTGCCAGCAGCGTAGGCCGCCGGTTCACTGGCTACACCTTC. It codes for CASSVGRRFTGYTF.

This chain links TRBV7-6 with TRBJ2-2; possible D gene TRBD1, 5 bases. Per germline, CDR1 SGHVS and CDR2 FNYEAQ. The CDR3 sequence is 15 residues long. Trimming took off 1 base at V and 1 base at J, with 7 bases between the two ends. The CDR3 DNA sequence: TGTGCCAGCAGCTTAGGGCAGGGGAACACCGGGGAGCTGTTTTTT. Translating gives CASSLGQGNTGELFF.

This sequence joins TRBV30 and TRBJ1-3; no reliable D call. The CDR3 totals 17 residues. V lost 3 bases and J 0 bases, leaving 18 bases between the germline ends. Germline lookup yields CDR1 GTSNPN and CDR2 SVGIG (reference sequence). The CDR3 nucleotides are TGTGCCTGGAGCCTCCTAACCATACAGCACTCTGGAAACACCATATATTTT. Translating it yields CAWSLLTIQHSGNTIYF. The complete variable domain, with remaining parts taken from reference TRBV30 and TRBJ1-3, reads SQTIHQWPATLVQPVGSPLSLECTVEGTSNPNLYWYRQAAGRGLQLLFYSVGIGQISSEVPQNLSASRPQDRQFILSSKKLLLSDSGFYLCAWSLLTIQHSGNTIYFGEGSWLTVV.

This rearrangement joins TRBV19 to TRBJ1-5; D perhaps matches TRBD1 (5 bases). The ends were cut back, 5 bases at V and 5 bases at J, with 16 bases in the middle. Germline V lookup: CDR1 LNHDA, CDR2 SQIVND (reference sequence). This CDR3 has 15 amino acids. CDR3 protein: CASSRPGRGDQPQHF. CDR3 in DNA: TGTGCCAGTAGTCGCCCTGGGAGGGGTGATCAGCCCCAGCATTTT.

The rearrangement uses TRBV11-2 and TRBJ2-3; D is undetermined. Trimming cost V 0 bases and J 0 bases, with 10 bases left between them. The CDR3 loop spans 16 amino acids. The V gene's germline CDR1 is SGHAT and CDR2 FQNNGV. The DNA of the CDR3 is TGTGCCAGCAGCTTAGACGGAGTCCCCAGCACAGATACGCAGTATTTT. It encodes CASSLDGVPSTDTQYF.

About this clone itself: Since a much larger clone is just one base distant, this may be a read error. The chain recombines TRBV7-8 with TRBJ1-1, with unresolved D. Germline CDR1 and CDR2: SGHVS and FQNEAQ. The CDR3 runs 13 residues. V gave up 3 bases and J gave up 1 base, with 6 bases separating them. For the CDR3, the DNA is TGTGCCAGCAGCTTCGGCGGGAACACTGAAGCTTTCTTT. This codes for CASSFGGNTEAFF. The full variable domain, with the rest looked up from reference TRBV7-8 and TRBJ1-1, is GAGVSQSPRYKVAKRGQDVALRCDPISGHVSLFWYQQALGQGPEFLTYFQNEAQLDKSGLPSDRFFAERPEGSVSTLKIQRTQQEDSAVYLCASSFGGNTEAFFGQGTRLTVV.

V gene TRBV18 combines with J gene TRBJ2-2; TRBD2 agrees at 9 bases. V gave up 3 bases and J gave up 3 bases; unmatched junction bases: 8. This CDR3 has 17 amino acids. Germline V gene sequence: CDR1 KGHSH, CDR2 LQKENI. In DNA, the CDR3 is TGTGCCAGCTCACCCCCTCGGAGCGGGGGGTACACCGGGGAGCTGTTTTTT. Protein product: CASSPPRSGGYTGELFF.

This chain uses TRBV5-6 with TRBJ1-6; 10 positions match TRBD1. With V trimmed by 4 bases and J by 2 bases, 0 bases remained unmatched. The CDR3 runs 15 residues. CDR1 and CDR2 (germline): SGHDT, YYEEEE. This CDR3 reads CASSGTGAYNSPLHF. CDR3 nucleotide sequence: TGTGCCAGCAGCGGGACAGGGGCCTATAATTCACCCCTCCACTTT.

The chain links TRBV3-1 (or the pseudogene TRBV3-2) to TRBJ2-3, with D perhaps matching TRBD1 (5 bases). The CDR3 is made up of 14 amino acids. Deletions cut 4 bases from V and 1 base from J, with 9 bases between. Germline values: CDR1 LGHDT, CDR2 YNNKEL (reference sequence). In DNA, the CDR3 is TGTGCCAGCAGCCCTGGGGCAGGCACAGATACGCAGTATTTT. Translating it yields CASSPGAGTDTQYF.

The chain uses TRBV5-1 and TRBJ1-4; D unclear. The CDR3 totals 15 residues. Trimming pared 0 bases from V and 0 bases from J, leaving 6 bases between. Germline CDR1 is SGHRS and CDR2 is YFSETQ. In DNA, the CDR3 is TGCGCCAGCAGCTTGGAGCGGGCAACTAATGAAAAACTGTTTTTT. This encodes CASSLERATNEKLFF.

The chain links TRBV6-5 to TRBJ2-7; weak D call: TRBD1 (6 bases). V dropped 6 bases and J dropped 7 bases, with 19 bases sitting between them. The CDR3 runs 14 residues. CDR1 and CDR2 (germline): MNHEY, SVGAGI. The CDR3 coding sequence is TGTGCCAGCAGGACCTCGACAGGTTCCTTGGAGCAGTACTTC. Translated, it gives CASRTSTGSLEQYF.